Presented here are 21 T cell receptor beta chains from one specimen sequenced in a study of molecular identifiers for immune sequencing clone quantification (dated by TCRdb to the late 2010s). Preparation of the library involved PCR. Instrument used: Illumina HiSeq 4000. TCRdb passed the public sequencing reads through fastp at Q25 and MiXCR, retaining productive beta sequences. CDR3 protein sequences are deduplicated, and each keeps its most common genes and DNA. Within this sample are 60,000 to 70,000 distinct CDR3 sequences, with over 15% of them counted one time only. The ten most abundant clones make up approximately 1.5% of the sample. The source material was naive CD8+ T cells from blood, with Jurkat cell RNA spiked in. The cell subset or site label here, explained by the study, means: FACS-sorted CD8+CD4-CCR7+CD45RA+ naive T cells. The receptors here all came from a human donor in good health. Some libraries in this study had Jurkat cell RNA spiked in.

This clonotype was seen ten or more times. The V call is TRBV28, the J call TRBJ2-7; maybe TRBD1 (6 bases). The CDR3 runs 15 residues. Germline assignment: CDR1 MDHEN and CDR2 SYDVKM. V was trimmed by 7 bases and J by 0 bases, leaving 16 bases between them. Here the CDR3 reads CASTQVGDNSYEQYF. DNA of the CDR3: TGTGCCAGCACCCAGGTTGGGGACAACTCCTACGAGCAGTACTTC.

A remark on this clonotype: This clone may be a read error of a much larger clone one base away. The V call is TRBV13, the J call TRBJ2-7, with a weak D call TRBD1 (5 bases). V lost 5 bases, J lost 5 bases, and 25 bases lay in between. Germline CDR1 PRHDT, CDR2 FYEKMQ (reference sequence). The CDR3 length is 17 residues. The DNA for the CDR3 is TGTGCCAGCAGCCTAGTCGTCGGCAAGGGGTTATCCCACGAGCAGTACTTC. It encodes CASSLVVGKGLSHEQYF.

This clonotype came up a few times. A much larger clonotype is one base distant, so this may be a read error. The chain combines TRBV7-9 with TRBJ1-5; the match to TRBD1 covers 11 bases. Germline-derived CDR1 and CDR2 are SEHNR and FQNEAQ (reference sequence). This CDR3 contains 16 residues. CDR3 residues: CASSGTGGSYNQLQHF. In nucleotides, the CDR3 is TGTGCCAGCAGCGGGACAGGGGGATCGTACAATCAGCTCCAGCATTTT.

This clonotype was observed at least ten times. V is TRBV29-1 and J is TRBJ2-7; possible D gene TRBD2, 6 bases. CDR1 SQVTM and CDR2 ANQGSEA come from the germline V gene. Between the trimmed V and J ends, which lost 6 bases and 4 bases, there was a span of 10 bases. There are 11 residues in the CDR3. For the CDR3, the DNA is TGCAGCGTCCGTCGGGGGTACGAGCAGTACTTC. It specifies CSVRRGYEQYF.

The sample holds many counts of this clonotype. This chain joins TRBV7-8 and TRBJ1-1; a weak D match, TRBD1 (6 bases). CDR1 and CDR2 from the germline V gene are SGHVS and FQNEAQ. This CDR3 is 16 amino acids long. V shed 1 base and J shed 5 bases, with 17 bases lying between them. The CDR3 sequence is CASSLEGGRAETEAFF. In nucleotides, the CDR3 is TGTGCCAGCAGCTTAGAGGGGGGACGGGCAGAGACTGAAGCTTTCTTT. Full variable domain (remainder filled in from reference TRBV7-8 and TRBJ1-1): GAGVSQSPRYKVAKRGQDVALRCDPISGHVSLFWYQQALGQGPEFLTYFQNEAQLDKSGLPSDRFFAERPEGSVSTLKIQRTQQEDSAVYLCASSLEGGRAETEAFFGQGTRLTVV.

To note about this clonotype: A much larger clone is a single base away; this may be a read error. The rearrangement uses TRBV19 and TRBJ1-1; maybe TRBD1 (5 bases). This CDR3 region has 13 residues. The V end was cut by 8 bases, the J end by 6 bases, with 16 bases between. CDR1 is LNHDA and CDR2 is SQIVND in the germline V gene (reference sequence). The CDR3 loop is CASLEQVNAEAFF. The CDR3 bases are TGTGCCAGTTTGGAACAGGTAAACGCTGAAGCTTTCTTT.

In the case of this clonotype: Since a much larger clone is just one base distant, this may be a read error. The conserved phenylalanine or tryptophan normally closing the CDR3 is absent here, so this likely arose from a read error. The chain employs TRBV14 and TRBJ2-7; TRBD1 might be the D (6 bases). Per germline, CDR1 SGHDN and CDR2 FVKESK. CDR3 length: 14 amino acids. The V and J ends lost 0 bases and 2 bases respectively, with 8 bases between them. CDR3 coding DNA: TGTGCCAGCAGCCAAGAGGGGGCTCCCTACGAGCAGTACCTC. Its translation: CASSQEGAPYEQYL.

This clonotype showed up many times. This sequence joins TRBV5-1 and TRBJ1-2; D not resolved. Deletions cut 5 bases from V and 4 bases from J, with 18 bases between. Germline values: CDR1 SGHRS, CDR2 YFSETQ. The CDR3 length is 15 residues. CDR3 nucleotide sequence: TGCGCCAGCAGACAAGGACCCGATAGGAGCTATGGCTACACCTTC. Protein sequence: CASRQGPDRSYGYTF.

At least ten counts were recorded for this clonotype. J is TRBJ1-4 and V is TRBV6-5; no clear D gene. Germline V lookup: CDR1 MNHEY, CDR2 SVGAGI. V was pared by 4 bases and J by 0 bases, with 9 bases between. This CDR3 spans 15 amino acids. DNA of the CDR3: TGTGCCAGCAGTTTAGGTGCCGCAACTAATGAAAAACTGTTTTTT. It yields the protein CASSLGAATNEKLFF.

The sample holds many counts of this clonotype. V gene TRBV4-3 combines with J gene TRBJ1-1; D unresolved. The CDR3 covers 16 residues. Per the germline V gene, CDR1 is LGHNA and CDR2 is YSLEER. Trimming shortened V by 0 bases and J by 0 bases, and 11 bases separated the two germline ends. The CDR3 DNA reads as TGCGCCAGCAGCCAAGATTGGAAGGGATTGAACACTGAAGCTTTCTTT. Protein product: CASSQDWKGLNTEAFF.

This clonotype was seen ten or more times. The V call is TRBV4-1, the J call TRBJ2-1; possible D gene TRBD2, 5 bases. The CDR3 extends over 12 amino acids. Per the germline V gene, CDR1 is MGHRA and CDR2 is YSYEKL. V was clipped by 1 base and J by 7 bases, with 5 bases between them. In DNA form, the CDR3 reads TGCGCCAGCAGCCAAGGCGGGAATGAGCAGTTCTTC. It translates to CASSQGGNEQFF.

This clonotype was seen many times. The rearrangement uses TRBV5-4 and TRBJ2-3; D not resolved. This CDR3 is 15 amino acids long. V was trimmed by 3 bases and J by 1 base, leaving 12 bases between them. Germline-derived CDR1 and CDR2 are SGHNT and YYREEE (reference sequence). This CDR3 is CASSYGQWGTDTQYF. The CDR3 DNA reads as TGTGCCAGCAGCTACGGGCAGTGGGGCACAGATACGCAGTATTTT.

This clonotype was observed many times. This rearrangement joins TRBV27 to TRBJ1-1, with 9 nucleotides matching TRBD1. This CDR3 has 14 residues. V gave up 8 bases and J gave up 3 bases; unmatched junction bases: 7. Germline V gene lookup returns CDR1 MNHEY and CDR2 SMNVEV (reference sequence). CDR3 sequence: CASFHRGPDTEAFF. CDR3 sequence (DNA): TGTGCCAGCTTTCACAGGGGGCCTGACACTGAAGCTTTCTTT.

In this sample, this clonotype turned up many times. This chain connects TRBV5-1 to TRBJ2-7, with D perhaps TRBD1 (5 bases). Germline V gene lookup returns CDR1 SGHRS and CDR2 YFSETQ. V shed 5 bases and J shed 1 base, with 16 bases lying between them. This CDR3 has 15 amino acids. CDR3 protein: CASSSQGYGSYEQYF. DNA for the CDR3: TGCGCCAGCAGTTCGCAGGGCTACGGTTCCTACGAGCAGTACTTC.

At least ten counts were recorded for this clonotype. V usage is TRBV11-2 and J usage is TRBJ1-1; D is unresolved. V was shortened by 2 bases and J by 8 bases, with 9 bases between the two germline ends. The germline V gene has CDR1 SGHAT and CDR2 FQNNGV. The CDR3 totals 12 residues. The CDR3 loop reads CASSLPSFEAFF. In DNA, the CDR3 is TGTGCCAGCAGCTTACCTTCATTCGAAGCTTTCTTT.

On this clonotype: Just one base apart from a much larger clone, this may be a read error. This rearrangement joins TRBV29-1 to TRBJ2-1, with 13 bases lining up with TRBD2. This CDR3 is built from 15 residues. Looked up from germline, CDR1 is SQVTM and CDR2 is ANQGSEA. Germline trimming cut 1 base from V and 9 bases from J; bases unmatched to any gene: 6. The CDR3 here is CSVEGTSGSFSEQFF. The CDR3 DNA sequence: TGCAGCGTTGAAGGGACTAGCGGGAGCTTCAGTGAGCAGTTCTTC.

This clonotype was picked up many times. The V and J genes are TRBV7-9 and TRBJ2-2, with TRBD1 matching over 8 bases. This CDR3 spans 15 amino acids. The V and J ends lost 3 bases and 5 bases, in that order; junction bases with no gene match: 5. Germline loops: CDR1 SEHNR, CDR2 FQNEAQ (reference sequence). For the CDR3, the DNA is TGTGCCAGCAGCTTTACAGGGGGAGAGACCGGGGAGCTGTTTTTT. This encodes CASSFTGGETGELFF.

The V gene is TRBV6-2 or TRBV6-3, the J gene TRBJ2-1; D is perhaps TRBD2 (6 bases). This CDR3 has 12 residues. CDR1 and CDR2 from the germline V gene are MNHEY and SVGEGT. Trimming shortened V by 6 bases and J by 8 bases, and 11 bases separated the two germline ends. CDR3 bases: TGTGCCAGCAGCTCCCCGGGGGATGAGCAGTTCTTC. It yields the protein CASSSPGDEQFF.

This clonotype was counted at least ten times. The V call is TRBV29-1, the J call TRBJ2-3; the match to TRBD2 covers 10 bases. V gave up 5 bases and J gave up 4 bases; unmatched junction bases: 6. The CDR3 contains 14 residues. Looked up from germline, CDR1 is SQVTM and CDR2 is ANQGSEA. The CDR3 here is CSVLRLAGSDTQYF. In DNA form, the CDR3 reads TGCAGCGTTCTGAGACTAGCGGGTTCAGATACGCAGTATTTT.

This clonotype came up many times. CDR3: CATRGEWQGANVLTF. CDR3 in DNA: TGTGCCACCCGAGGGGAATGGCAGGGGGCCAACGTCCTGACTTTC. The V call is TRBV27, the J call TRBJ2-6, with D perhaps being TRBD1 or TRBD2 (5 bases each). V was trimmed by 10 bases and J by 4 bases, leaving 17 bases between them. The length of the CDR3 is 15 residues. Germline V gives CDR1 MNHEY, CDR2 SMNVEV (reference sequence).

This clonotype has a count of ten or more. The CDR3 loop is CASSRGQGGNQPQHF. The CDR3, as DNA: TGTGCCAGCAGCCGCGGACAGGGTGGCAATCAGCCCCAGCATTTT. This sequence joins TRBV7-9 and TRBJ1-5; 8 bases line up with TRBD1. The CDR3 contains 15 residues. With V trimmed by 5 bases and J by 2 bases, 5 bases remained unmatched. The germline V gene encodes CDR1 SEHNR and CDR2 FQNEAQ (reference sequence).